The 5 T cell receptor beta chains listed next were all sequenced from one sample in a study of blood T cell repertoires in COVID-19. Assay used: immunoSEQ multiplex PCR; TCRdb lists only in-frame clones, some missing. The sample shows around 100,000 clones, more than 85% of them seen only once. Sequenced input: peripheral blood. The receptors here all came from a man younger than 35 with acute or convalescent COVID-19.

The rearrangement uses TRBV30 and TRBJ1-1; possible D gene TRBD1, 6 bases. From germline, CDR1 is GTSNPN and CDR2 SVGIG (reference sequence). CDR3 length equals 12 residues. The germline V and J ends were trimmed by 7 bases and 11 bases, with 20 bases remaining between them. For the CDR3, the DNA is TGTGCCTCTACCACCGGACAGTATGGGGCTTTCTTT. Its translation: CASTTGQYGAFF.

The chain uses TRBV2 and TRBJ2-2; 7 bases map to TRBD2. The CDR3 totals 14 residues. CDR1 is SNHLY and CDR2 is FYNNEI in the germline V gene. Losses at the gene ends were 9 bases for V and 2 bases for J; bases not matched to a gene: 6. CDR3 bases: TGTGCCAGTATGGGGAGGGGAAACACCGGGGAGCTGTTTTTT. Translation: CASMGRGNTGELFF.

The rearrangement joins TRBV5-1 to TRBJ1-6; a weak D match, TRBD1 (5 bases). The CDR3 has 16 residues. Germline values: CDR1 SGHRS, CDR2 YFSETQ. The V gene lost 0 bases and the J gene lost 6 bases, with 13 bases spanning the gap. The CDR3 region has the DNA TGCGCCAGCAGCTTGGAAGGGACTCGGGGTAATTCACCCCTCCACTTT. Protein sequence: CASSLEGTRGNSPLHF.

The chain is built from TRBV9 and TRBJ2-4, with 10 bases lining up with TRBD1. Per the germline V gene, CDR1 is SGDLS and CDR2 is YYNGEE. This CDR3 has 16 amino acids. V trimming: 4 bases; J trimming: 4 bases; junction bases outside the gene matches: 8. CDR3 bases: TGTGCCAGCAGCCCCCTCCCGGGACAGGGGAAAAACATTCAGTACTTC. Translated: CASSPLPGQGKNIQYF.

The chain employs TRBV18 and TRBJ1-1, with TRBD1 as a possible D gene (5 bases). The CDR3 extends over 12 amino acids. Germline CDR1 reads KGHSH; CDR2 reads LQKENI. V was pared by 6 bases and J by 8 bases, with 13 bases between. The CDR3 reads CASSRREAEAFF. Here the CDR3 DNA reads TGTGCCAGCTCGCGCAGGGAGGCGGAAGCTTTCTTT.